The 4 T cell receptor beta chains below were found in one sample sequenced in a study of monozygotic twins with inflammatory bowel disease. No DNA is given; TCRdb re-called the 5' RACE reads and lists each CDR3 protein once. The table gives over 350,000 distinct CDR3 sequences; the top ten clones make up 2% to 3% of it. The specimen was blood. The receptors originated from a human donor with ulcerative colitis or Crohn's disease, or a healthy co-twin of an affected twin (not recorded which).

The CDR3 loop reads CASSLSFGEQNEQFF. The V call is TRBV7-2, the J call TRBJ2-1; TCRdb indicates TRBD2, and absent DNA this call remains unverified. The CDR3 consists of 15 residues. Germline V CDR1 and CDR2: SGHTA, FQGNSA.

The rearrangement uses TRBV5-6 and TRBJ2-3. Germline-derived CDR1 and CDR2 are SGHDT and YYEEEE. CDR3 length: 12 residues. This CDR3 is CASSLQSITQYF.

The chain recombines TRBV4-3 with TRBJ2-2. CDR3 length: 14 amino acids. Germline V gene data show CDR1 as LGHNA and CDR2 as YSLEER. This CDR3 is CASSQDSVPGELFF.

This chain uses TRBV11-2 with TRBJ1-5; checking the TCRdb D call of TRBD1 is not possible without DNA. Germline CDR1 reads SGHAT; CDR2 reads FQNNGV. The CDR3 is made up of 13 amino acids. The chain's CDR3 is CASSLQGAGPQHF.